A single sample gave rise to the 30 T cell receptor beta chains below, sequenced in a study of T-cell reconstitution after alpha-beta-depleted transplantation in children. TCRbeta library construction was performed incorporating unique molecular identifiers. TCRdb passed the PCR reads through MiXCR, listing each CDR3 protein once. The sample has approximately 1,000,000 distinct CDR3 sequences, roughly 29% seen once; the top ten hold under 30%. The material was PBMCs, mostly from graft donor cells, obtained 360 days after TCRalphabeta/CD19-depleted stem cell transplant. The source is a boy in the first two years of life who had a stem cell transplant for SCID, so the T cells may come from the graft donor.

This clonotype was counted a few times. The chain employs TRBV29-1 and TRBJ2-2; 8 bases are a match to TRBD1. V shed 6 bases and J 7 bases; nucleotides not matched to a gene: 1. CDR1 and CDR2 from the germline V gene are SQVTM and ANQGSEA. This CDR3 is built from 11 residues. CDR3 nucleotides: TGCAGCGTCGGGACAGGCGGGGAGCTGTTTTTT. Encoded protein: CSVGTGGELFF.

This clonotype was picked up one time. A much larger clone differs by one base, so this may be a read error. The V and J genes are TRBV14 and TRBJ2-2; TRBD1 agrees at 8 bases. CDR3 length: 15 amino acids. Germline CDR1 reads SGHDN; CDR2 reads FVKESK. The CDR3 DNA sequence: TGTGCCAGCAGCCAGCGACAGGGGAACACCTGGGAGCTGTTTTTT. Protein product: CASSQRQGNTWELFF.

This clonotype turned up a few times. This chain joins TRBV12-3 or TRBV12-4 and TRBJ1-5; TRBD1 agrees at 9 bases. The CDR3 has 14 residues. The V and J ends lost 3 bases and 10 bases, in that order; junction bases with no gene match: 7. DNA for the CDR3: TGTGCCAGCAGTTTCGGGGACAGGGATTTTCCCCAGCATTTT. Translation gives CASSFGDRDFPQHF.

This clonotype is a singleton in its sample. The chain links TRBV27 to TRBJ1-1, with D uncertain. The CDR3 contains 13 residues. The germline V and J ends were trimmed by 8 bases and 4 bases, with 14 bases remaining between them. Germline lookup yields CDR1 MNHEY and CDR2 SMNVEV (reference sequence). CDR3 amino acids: CASAPGRGTEAFF. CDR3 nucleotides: TGTGCCAGCGCGCCGGGAAGAGGCACTGAAGCTTTCTTT.

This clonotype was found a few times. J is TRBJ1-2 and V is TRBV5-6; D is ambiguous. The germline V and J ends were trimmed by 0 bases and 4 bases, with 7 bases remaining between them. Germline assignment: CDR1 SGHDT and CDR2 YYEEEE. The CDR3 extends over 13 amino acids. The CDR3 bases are TGTGCCAGCAGCTTGGCCGGTACCTATGGCTACACCTTC. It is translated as CASSLAGTYGYTF.

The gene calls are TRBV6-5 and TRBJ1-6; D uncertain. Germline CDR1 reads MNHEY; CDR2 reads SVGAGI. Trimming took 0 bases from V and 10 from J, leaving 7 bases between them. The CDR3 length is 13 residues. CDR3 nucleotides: TGTGCCAGCAGTTACTCGCCCCCCTCACCCCTCCACTTT. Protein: CASSYSPPSPLHF.

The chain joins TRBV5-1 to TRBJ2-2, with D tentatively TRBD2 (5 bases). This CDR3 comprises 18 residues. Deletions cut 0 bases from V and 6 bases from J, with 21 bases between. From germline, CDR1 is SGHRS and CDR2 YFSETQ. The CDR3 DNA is TGCGCCAGCAGCTTGGATCTGGCGGGTCCTCTAATCCCCGGGGAGCTGTTTTTT. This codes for CASSLDLAGPLIPGELFF.

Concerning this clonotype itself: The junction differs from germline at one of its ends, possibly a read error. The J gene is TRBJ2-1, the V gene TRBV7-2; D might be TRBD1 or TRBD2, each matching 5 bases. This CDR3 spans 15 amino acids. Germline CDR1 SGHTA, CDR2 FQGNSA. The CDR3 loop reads CARSSAGTAYNEQFF. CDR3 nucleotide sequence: TGTGCCCGCAGCTCTGCCGGGACGGCCTACAATGAGCAGTTCTTC.

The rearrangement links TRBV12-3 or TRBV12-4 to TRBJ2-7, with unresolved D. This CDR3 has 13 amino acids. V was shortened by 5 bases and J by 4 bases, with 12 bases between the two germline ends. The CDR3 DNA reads TGTGCCAGCAGTCACCTCCCCGTATACGAGCAGTACTTC. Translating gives CASSHLPVYEQYF.

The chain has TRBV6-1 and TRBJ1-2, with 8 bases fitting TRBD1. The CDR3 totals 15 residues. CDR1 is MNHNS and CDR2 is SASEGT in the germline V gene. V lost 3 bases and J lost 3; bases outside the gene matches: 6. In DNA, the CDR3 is TGTGCCAGCAGTGACATTGCCAGGGGGCACTATGGCTACACCTTC. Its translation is CASSDIARGHYGYTF.

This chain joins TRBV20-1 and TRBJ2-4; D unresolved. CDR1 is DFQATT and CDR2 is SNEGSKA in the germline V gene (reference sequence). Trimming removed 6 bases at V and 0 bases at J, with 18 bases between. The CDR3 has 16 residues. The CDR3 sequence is CSAKTGSYLAKNIQYF. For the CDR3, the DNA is TGCAGTGCGAAGACCGGATCTTATCTAGCCAAAAACATTCAGTACTTC.

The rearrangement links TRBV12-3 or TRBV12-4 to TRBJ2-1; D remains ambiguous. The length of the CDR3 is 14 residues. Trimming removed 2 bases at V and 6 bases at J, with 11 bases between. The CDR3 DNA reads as TGTGCCAGCAGTTTATTAGGGAAACTCAATGAGCAGTTCTTC. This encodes CASSLLGKLNEQFF.

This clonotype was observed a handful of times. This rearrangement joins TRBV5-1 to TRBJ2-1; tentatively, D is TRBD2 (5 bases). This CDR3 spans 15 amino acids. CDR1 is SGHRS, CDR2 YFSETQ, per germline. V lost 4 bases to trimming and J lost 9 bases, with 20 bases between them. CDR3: CASSIRTRVGSEQFF. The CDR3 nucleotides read TGCGCCAGCAGCATCCGCACTAGAGTGGGTAGTGAGCAGTTCTTC.

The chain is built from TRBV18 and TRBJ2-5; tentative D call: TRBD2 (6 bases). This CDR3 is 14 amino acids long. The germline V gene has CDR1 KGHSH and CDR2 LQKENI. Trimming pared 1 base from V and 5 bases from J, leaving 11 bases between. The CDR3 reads CASSPLEGLETQYF. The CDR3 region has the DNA TGTGCCAGCTCACCACTGGAGGGGTTGGAGACCCAGTACTTC.

CDR3 DNA: TGTGCCAGCGGTGGACTCACCCGGGGGCCGTGGGAGACCCAGTACTTC. This sequence encodes CASGGLTRGPWETQYF. The chain links TRBV5-6 to TRBJ2-5; TRBD1 or TRBD2 may be the D gene (6 bases each). V shed 7 bases and J shed 5 bases, with 24 bases lying between them. Germline CDR1 reads SGHDT; CDR2 reads YYEEEE. The length of the CDR3 is 16 residues.

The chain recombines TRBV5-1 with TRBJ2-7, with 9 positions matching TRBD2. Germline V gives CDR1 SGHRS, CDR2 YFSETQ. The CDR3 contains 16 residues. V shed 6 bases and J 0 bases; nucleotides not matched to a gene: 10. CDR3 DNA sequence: TGCGCCAGCAATCTGGTAGCGGGGGTAAGCTCCTACGAGCAGTACTTC. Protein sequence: CASNLVAGVSSYEQYF.

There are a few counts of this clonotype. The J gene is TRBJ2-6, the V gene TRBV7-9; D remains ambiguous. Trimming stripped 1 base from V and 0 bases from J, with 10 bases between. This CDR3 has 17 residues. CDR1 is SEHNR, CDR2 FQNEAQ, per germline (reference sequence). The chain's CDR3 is CASSLGITPSGANVLTF. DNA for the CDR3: TGTGCCAGCAGCTTAGGGATTACCCCCTCTGGGGCCAACGTCCTGACTTTC.

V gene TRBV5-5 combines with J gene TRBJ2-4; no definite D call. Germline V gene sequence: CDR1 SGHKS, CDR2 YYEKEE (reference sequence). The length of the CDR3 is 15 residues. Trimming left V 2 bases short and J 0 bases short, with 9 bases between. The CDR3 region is CASSFMNLAKNIQYF. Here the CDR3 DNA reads TGTGCCAGCAGCTTCATGAATCTAGCCAAAAACATTCAGTACTTC.

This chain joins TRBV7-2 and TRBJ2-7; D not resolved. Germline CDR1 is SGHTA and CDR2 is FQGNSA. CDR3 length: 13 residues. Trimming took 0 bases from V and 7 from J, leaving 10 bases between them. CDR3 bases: TGTGCCAGCAGCTTAGCCAACTCTCGAGAGCAGTACTTC. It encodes CASSLANSREQYF.

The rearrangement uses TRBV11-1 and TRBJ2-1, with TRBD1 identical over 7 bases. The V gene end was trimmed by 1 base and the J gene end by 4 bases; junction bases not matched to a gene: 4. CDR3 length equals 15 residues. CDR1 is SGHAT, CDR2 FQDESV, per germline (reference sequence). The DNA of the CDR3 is TGTGCCAGCAGCTTAGTCGGGACAGTATACAATGAGCAGTTCTTC. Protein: CASSLVGTVYNEQFF.

The CDR3 DNA reads TGTGCCAGCAGGGGCAGAGTAACGAGCTCCTACAATGAGCAGTTCTTC. It encodes CASRGRVTSSYNEQFF. This chain joins TRBV2 and TRBJ2-1, with unresolved D. The ends were cut back, 6 bases at V and 0 bases at J, with 15 bases in the middle. The CDR3 sequence is 16 residues long. Germline CDR1 and CDR2: SNHLY and FYNNEI.

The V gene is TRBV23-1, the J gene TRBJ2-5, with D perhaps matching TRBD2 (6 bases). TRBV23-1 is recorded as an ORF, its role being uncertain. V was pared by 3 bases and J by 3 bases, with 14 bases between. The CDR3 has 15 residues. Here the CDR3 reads CASSQDGSGEETQYF. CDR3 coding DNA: TGCGCCAGCAGTCAGGATGGTAGCGGAGAAGAGACCCAGTACTTC.

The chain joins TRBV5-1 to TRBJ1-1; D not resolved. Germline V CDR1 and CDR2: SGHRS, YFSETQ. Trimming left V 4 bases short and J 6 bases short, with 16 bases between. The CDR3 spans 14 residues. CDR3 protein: CASSRLGSLSEAFF. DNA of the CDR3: TGCGCCAGCAGCCGATTGGGGTCGCTTTCTGAAGCTTTCTTT.

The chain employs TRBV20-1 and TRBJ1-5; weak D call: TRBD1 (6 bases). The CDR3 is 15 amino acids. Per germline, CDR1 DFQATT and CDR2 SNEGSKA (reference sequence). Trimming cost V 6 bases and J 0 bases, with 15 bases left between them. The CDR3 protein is CSAQEGGLSNQPQHF. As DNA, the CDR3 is TGCAGTGCCCAGGAGGGGGGACTTAGCAATCAGCCCCAGCATTTT.

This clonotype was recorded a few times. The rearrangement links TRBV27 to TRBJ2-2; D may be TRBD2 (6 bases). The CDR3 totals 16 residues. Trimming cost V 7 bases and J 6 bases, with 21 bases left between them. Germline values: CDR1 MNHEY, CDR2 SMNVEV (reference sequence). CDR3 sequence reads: CASTPIGDSGAGELFF. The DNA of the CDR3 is TGTGCCAGCACCCCAATTGGGGACTCTGGGGCCGGGGAGCTGTTTTTT.

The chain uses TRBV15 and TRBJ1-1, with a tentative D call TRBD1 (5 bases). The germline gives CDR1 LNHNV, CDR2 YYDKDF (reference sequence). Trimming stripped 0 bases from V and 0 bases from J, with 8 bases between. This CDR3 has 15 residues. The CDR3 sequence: CATSRDLGVNTEAFF. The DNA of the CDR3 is TGTGCCACCAGCAGAGATCTAGGGGTGAACACTGAAGCTTTCTTT.

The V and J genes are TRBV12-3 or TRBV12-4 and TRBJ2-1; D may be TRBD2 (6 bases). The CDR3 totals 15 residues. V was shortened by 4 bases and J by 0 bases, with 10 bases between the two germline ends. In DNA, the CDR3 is TGTGCCAGCAGTTCTGAGACTAGCTCCTACAATGAGCAGTTCTTC. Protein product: CASSSETSSYNEQFF.

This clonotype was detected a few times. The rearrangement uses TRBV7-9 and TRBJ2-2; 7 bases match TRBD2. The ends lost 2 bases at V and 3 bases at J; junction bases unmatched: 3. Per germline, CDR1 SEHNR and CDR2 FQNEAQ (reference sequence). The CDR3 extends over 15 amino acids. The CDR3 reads CASSLQRGYTGELFF. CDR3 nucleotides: TGTGCCAGCAGCTTACAGCGGGGCTACACCGGGGAGCTGTTTTTT.

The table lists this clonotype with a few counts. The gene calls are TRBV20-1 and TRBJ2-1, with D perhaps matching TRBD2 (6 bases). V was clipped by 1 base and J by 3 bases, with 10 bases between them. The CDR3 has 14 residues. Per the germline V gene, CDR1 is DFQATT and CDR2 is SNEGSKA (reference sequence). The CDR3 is CSARGGGYYNEQFF. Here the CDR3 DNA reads TGCAGTGCTAGAGGAGGAGGGTACTACAATGAGCAGTTCTTC.

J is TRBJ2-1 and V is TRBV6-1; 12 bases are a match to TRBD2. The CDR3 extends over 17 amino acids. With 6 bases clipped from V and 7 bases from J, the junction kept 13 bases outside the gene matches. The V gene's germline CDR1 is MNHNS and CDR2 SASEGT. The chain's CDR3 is CASSRNLAGGRENEQFF. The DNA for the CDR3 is TGTGCCAGCAGCCGTAATCTAGCGGGGGGGCGGGAAAATGAGCAGTTCTTC.